Given below is one T cell receptor (beta chain) in context. Its antigen remains unidentified. CDR1 and CDR2 from the germline V gene are SGHRS and YFSETQ. This CDR3 is 14 amino acids long. Trimming removed 1 base at V and 4 bases at J, with 11 bases between. The sample comes from a study of cytomegalovirus exposure and HLA in healthy donors. Study-level points and caveats: Specific recognition of CMV antigens was confirmed in vitro for a few chains (all CMV-associated). Earlier findings revealed that most TCR beta V segments proved productive either about 90% or about 30% of the time. Accurate predictions that matched the HLA-A and HLA-B alleles of most subjects were reportedly made from TCR beta sequences.

Researchers ran the PCR with 60 Vbeta and 13 Jbeta primers. Measured with immunoSEQ multiplex PCR; TCRdb has only the in-frame clones, and not every one. The table lists 120,000 to 150,000 clones, approximately 79% of them singletons, with roughly 8.8% in the top ten. The rearrangement uses TRBV5-1 and TRBJ1-2; D ambiguous. Material for sequencing was PBMCs. This clonotype was sampled from a woman aged 50 to 65 in good health and CMV-seropositive. Written as DNA, the CDR3 is TGCGCCAGCAGCTTGTCGGACTCTTCCTATGGCTACACCTTC. It specifies CASSLSDSSYGYTF.